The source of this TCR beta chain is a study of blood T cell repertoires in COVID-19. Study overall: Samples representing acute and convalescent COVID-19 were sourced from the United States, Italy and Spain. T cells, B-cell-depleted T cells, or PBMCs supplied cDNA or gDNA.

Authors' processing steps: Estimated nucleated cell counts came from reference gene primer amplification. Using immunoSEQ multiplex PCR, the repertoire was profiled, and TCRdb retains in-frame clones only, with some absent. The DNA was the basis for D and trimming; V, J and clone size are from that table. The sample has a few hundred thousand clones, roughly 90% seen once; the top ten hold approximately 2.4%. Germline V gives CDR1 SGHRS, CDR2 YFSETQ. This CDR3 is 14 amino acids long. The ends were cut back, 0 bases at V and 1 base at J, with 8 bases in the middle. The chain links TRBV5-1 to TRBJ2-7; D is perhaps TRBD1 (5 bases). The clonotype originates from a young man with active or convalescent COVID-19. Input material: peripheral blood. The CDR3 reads CASSLGQLSYEQYF. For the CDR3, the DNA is TGCGCCAGCAGCTTGGGACAGTTGTCCTACGAGCAGTACTTC.